Below, 21 T cell receptor beta chains from the same sample are listed, as sequenced in a study of PD-L1 blockade in urothelial cancer. Time point here: pretreatment peripheral blood. TCRdb's table, derived via immunoSEQ multiplex PCR, lists solely in-frame clones and lacks some. The sample comprises 85,000 to 95,000 clones, more than 70% of which are singletons, and around 0.94% rests with the top ten. Material: PBMCs, obtained around atezolizumab (anti-PD-L1) treatment. These receptor sequences come from a woman aged 80 or over with urothelial cancer.

The table lists this clone with a few counts. V is TRBV7-2 and J is TRBJ2-2; the D is unclear. V lost 5 bases to trimming and J lost 5 bases, with 6 bases between them. CDR3 length equals 12 residues. Germline V gene data show CDR1 as SGHTA and CDR2 as FQGNSA. Here the CDR3 DNA reads TGTGCCAGCAGCCGCTATACCGGGGAGCTGTTTTTT. Residues: CASSRYTGELFF. Full variable domain (remainder filled in from reference TRBV7-2 and TRBJ2-2): GAGVSQSPSNKVTEKGKDVELRCDPISGHTALYWYRQSLGQGLEFLIYFQGNSAPDKSGLPSDRFSAERTGGSVSTLTIQRTQQEDSAVYLCASSRYTGELFFGEGSRLTVL.

The rearrangement links TRBV11-3 to TRBJ2-1, with a possible D match to TRBD1 (7 bases). This CDR3 has 15 residues. Germline values: CDR1 SGHNT, CDR2 YENEEA. The V end lost 3 bases, the J end lost 1 base, and 10 bases lay between the germline ends. The CDR3 bases are TGTGCCAGCAGCTTGGGGGGACAGTCCTACAATGAGCAGTTCTTC. Translating it yields CASSLGGQSYNEQFF. Supplemented by reference TRBV11-3 and TRBJ2-1, the full variable domain reads EAGVVQSPRYKIIEKKQPVAFWCNPISGHNTLYWYLQNLGQGPELLIRYENEEAVDDSQLPKDRFSAERLKGVDSTLKIQPAELGDSAVYLCASSLGGQSYNEQFFGPGTRLTVL.

In its sample, this clone was seen once. The chain links TRBV30 to TRBJ2-5; D possibly corresponds to TRBD1 (5 bases). The CDR3 spans 13 residues. Trimming cost V 0 bases and J 3 bases, with 8 bases left between them. Germline CDR1 reads GTSNPN; CDR2 reads SVGIG (reference sequence). CDR3 residues: CAWSVLGEETQYF. The CDR3 DNA is TGTGCCTGGAGTGTCTTAGGGGAAGAGACCCAGTACTTC.

The chain combines TRBV6-1 with TRBJ2-5; TRBD2 matches at 7 bases. The V gene end was trimmed by 7 bases and the J gene end by 5 bases; junction bases not matched to a gene: 10. The CDR3 is made up of 14 amino acids. Germline V gene sequence: CDR1 MNHNS, CDR2 SASEGT. Here the CDR3 reads CASTWEGRKETQYF. CDR3 DNA sequence: TGTGCCAGCACCTGGGAGGGGCGGAAGGAGACCCAGTACTTC.

This chain links TRBV6-1 with TRBJ2-7, with 10 bases fitting TRBD1. V lost 4 bases to trimming and J lost 6 bases; unmatched junction nucleotides: 6. The CDR3 is 14 amino acids. In germline, CDR1 is MNHNS, CDR2 SASEGT. The CDR3, as DNA: TGTGCCAGCAGTGCCCGACAGGGGGCGGGCGAGCAGTACTTC. As protein: CASSARQGAGEQYF.

The V call is TRBV6-6, the J call TRBJ2-7, with TRBD2 matching 10 bases. V trimming: 2 bases; J trimming: 4 bases; junction bases outside the gene matches: 2. The germline gives CDR1 MNHNY, CDR2 SVGAGI (reference sequence). The CDR3 spans 14 residues. The CDR3 DNA sequence: TGTGCCAGCAGTTACGCTAGCGGGAGTTACGAGCAGTACTTC. Translation: CASSYASGSYEQYF.

The chain recombines TRBV12-5 with TRBJ2-1, with D hard to call. V was trimmed by 2 bases and J by 7 bases, leaving 9 bases between them. The germline gives CDR1 LGHNT, CDR2 FRNRAP. This CDR3 has 13 amino acids. The CDR3 DNA reads as TGTGCTAGTGGTTTGCCCAACTCGAATGAGCAGTTCTTC. This gives the protein CASGLPNSNEQFF.

The chain employs TRBV4-1 and TRBJ2-3, with TRBD2 as a possible D gene (6 bases). Germline loops: CDR1 MGHRA, CDR2 YSYEKL. CDR3 length: 15 amino acids. V was clipped by 6 bases and J by 2 bases, with 15 bases between them. In DNA form, the CDR3 reads TGCGCCAGCAGTAGGCTAGCGAGCCTCACAGATACGCAGTATTTT. Residues: CASSRLASLTDTQYF.

As regards this clone: Other nucleotide sequences from this sample produce the same CDR3. CDR3: CASSRSGTGVDNEQFF. The DNA for the CDR3 is TGCGCCAGCAGCAGATCCGGGACAGGGGTCGACAATGAGCAGTTCTTC. The chain recombines TRBV5-1 with TRBJ2-1; 10 bases align to TRBD1. The length of the CDR3 is 16 residues. The germline gives CDR1 SGHRS, CDR2 YFSETQ. Trimming cost V 4 bases and J 5 bases; bases outside gene matches: 9.

Written as DNA, the CDR3 is TGCAGCGTTGGCCCGGGACGGGGGGCCGGGGAGCTGTTTTTT. Translating it yields CSVGPGRGAGELFF. V usage is TRBV29-1 and J usage is TRBJ2-2; 7 nucleotides align to TRBD2. This CDR3 comprises 14 residues. V shed 4 bases and J 6 bases; nucleotides not matched to a gene: 8. Germline V gene sequence: CDR1 SQVTM, CDR2 ANQGSEA.

This chain links TRBV11-2 with TRBJ2-1; perhaps TRBD2 as D (5 bases). Deletions cut 5 bases from V and 12 bases from J, with 11 bases between. The CDR3 consists of 11 residues. The germline gives CDR1 SGHAT, CDR2 FQNNGV. CDR3 bases: TGTGCCAGCAGCCCCAACCGGGGGCAGTTCTTC. Its translation: CASSPNRGQFF.

The V and J genes are TRBV2 and TRBJ2-2; D not resolved. Per the germline V gene, CDR1 is SNHLY and CDR2 is FYNNEI. The CDR3 covers 14 residues. Deletions cut 7 bases from V and 2 bases from J, with 11 bases between. The CDR3 spells CASTLTHNTGELFF. DNA of the CDR3: TGTGCCAGCACCCTGACACACAACACCGGGGAGCTGTTTTTT.

This clone has a single count. J is TRBJ2-1 and V is TRBV7-3, with 11 bases identical to TRBD2. This CDR3 has 15 amino acids. J was trimmed by 6 bases and V by 3 bases; bases with no gene match: 4. The germline V gene has CDR1 SGHTA and CDR2 FQGTGA. In nucleotides, the CDR3 is TGTGCCAGCAGCTTCGGGACTAGCGGTACCAATGAGCAGTTCTTC. As protein: CASSFGTSGTNEQFF. Filled out from reference TRBV7-3 and TRBJ2-1, the complete variable domain reads GAGVSQTPSNKVTEKGKYVELRCDPISGHTALYWYRQSLGQGPEFLIYFQGTGAADDSGLPNDRFFAVRPEGSVSTLKIQRTERGDSAVYLCASSFGTSGTNEQFFGPGTRLTVL.

The rearrangement links TRBV19 to TRBJ2-1, with 11 bases lining up with TRBD2. The trim removed 5 bases at V and 0 bases at J, leaving 3 bases unmatched. Germline CDR1 is LNHDA and CDR2 is SQIVND (reference sequence). This CDR3 has 16 amino acids. The CDR3 bases are TGTGCCAGTAGTTGGGGACTAGCGGACTCCTACAATGAGCAGTTCTTC. As protein: CASSWGLADSYNEQFF. The full variable domain, rest sourced from reference TRBV19 and TRBJ2-1, is DGGITQSPKYLFRKEGQNVTLSCEQNLNHDAMYWYRQDPGQGLRLIYYSQIVNDFQKGDIAEGYSVSREKKESFPLTVTSAQKNPTAFYLCASSWGLADSYNEQFFGPGTRLTVL.

This sequence joins TRBV27 and TRBJ1-1, with no clear D. Germline loops: CDR1 MNHEY, CDR2 SMNVEV (reference sequence). V gave up 4 bases and J gave up 2 bases, with 20 bases separating them. This CDR3 is built from 17 residues. The chain's CDR3 is CASSSLVNRRGNTEAFF. CDR3 DNA: TGTGCCAGCAGTTCCCTGGTTAACCGTCGGGGTAACACTGAAGCTTTCTTT.

The V and J genes are TRBV28 and TRBJ2-6; 8 bases match TRBD1. V shed 6 bases and J 2 bases; nucleotides not matched to a gene: 6. The CDR3 has 16 amino acids. The germline CDR1 and CDR2 sequences are MDHEN and SYDVKM. CDR3: CASRTGAAPGANVLTF. In DNA, the CDR3 is TGTGCCAGCAGGACAGGGGCAGCACCTGGGGCCAACGTCCTGACTTTC.

The CDR3 region is CAIRSGTGEYEQYF. CDR3 in DNA: TGTGCCATCAGGTCCGGGACAGGGGAATACGAGCAGTACTTC. The rearrangement joins TRBV10-3 to TRBJ2-7; TRBD1 aligns across 10 bases. The V and J ends lost 6 bases and 4 bases, in that order; junction bases with no gene match: 6. The CDR3 extends over 14 amino acids. The germline V gene has CDR1 ENHRY and CDR2 SYGVKD.

The chain links TRBV5-1 to TRBJ2-3; D is possibly TRBD1 (6 bases). V lost 0 bases and J 1 base, leaving 18 bases between the germline ends. The CDR3 runs 18 residues. Germline CDR1 reads SGHRS; CDR2 reads YFSETQ. The CDR3 DNA follows: TGCGCCAGCAGCTTGGAGGTCAGGGGCTCGTTAGGCACAGATACGCAGTATTTT. Translation: CASSLEVRGSLGTDTQYF.

The chain uses TRBV2 and TRBJ2-7, with TRBD1 matching over 10 bases. The CDR3 extends over 15 amino acids. V lost 4 bases, J lost 5 bases, and 8 bases stayed unmatched. Germline V gene lookup returns CDR1 SNHLY and CDR2 FYNNEI. The CDR3 region has the DNA TGTGCCAGCAGTGTCCCGGGACAGGGGAGCCACGAGCAGTACTTC. Its translation: CASSVPGQGSHEQYF.

The rearrangement links TRBV5-1 to TRBJ2-1; a weak D match, TRBD2 (5 bases). The CDR3 runs 15 residues. Germline V gene sequence: CDR1 SGHRS, CDR2 YFSETQ. The V end lost 1 base, the J end lost 7 bases, and 15 bases lay between the germline ends. The CDR3 reads CASSLLPGMSNEQFF. The CDR3 bases are TGCGCCAGCAGCTTGTTGCCGGGGATGAGTAATGAGCAGTTCTTC.

The chain couples TRBV29-1 to TRBJ1-5, with a tentative D call TRBD1 (6 bases). Per the germline V gene, CDR1 is SQVTM and CDR2 is ANQGSEA. V was shortened by 6 bases and J by 4 bases, with 16 bases between the two germline ends. The CDR3 loop spans 14 amino acids. CDR3: CSVGGTNSNQPQHF. The CDR3 DNA is TGCAGCGTGGGGGGGACAAACTCAAATCAGCCCCAGCATTTT.